A single T cell receptor (beta chain) is shown here with its context. Its specificity is unknown. This specimen belongs to a study of cytomegalovirus exposure and HLA in healthy donors. The study's findings and limits: Highly shared variants forming one cluster were likely a sequencing artifact.

Primers for the PCR totalled 60 Vbeta and 13 Jbeta. Libraries were prepared by immunoSEQ multiplex PCR; TCRdb keeps only in-frame clonotypes and omits some of them. The profile shows about 160,000 clones, roughly four fifths of them singletons. The receptor's source is a woman younger than 30 in good health and CMV-seronegative. The specimen sequenced was PBMCs.

The chain's CDR3 is CSVPSGGGSNQPQHF. For the CDR3, the DNA is TGCAGCGTCCCGAGCGGGGGCGGCAGCAATCAGCCCCAGCATTTT. The chain has TRBV29-1 and TRBJ1-5; D perhaps matches TRBD1 (6 bases). The CDR3 is made up of 15 amino acids. V was cut by 6 bases and J by 1 base, with 16 bases left in between. The germline gives CDR1 SQVTM, CDR2 ANQGSEA. The variable domain in full, with the rest retrieved from reference TRBV29-1 and TRBJ1-5, is SAVISQKPSRDICQRGTSLTIQCQVDSQVTMMFWYRQQPGQSLTLIATANQGSEATYESGFVIDKFPISRPNLTFSTLTVSNMSPEDSSIYLCSVPSGGGSNQPQHFGDGTRLSIL.